The source of this T cell receptor (beta chain) is a study of T-cell memory formation after mild COVID-19. TCRdb analysed the 5' RACE reads with MiXCR anew, one entry per CDR3 protein. The table lists approximately 450,000 distinct CDR3 sequences, roughly 18% of them singletons, with more than 9% in the top ten. The CDR3 has 16 amino acids. Germline V gene sequence: CDR1 LNHNV, CDR2 YYDKDF (reference sequence). J lost 1 base, V lost 4 bases, and 6 bases had no gene match. This clonotype was seen more than once but under ten times. As yet, its antigen is unknown. Study outcomes and limitations: Later expanders leaned toward CD4+, whereas clones contracting from day 15 to 85 were balanced CD4/CD8.

Sequencing input: PBMCs or a T cell subset sorted from them (not recorded which). The clonotype was recovered from an adult woman who had mild COVID-19 (a few samples of this study predate the infection). Cell type and time point are not known. The V and J genes are TRBV15 and TRBJ1-5; the match to TRBD1 covers 8 bases. CDR3 in amino acids: CATSTGGGRSNQPQHF. The CDR3 DNA reads TGTGCCACCAGCACAGGGGGCGGACGGAGCAATCAGCCCCAGCATTTT.